This T cell receptor beta chain is from a study of T-cell reconstitution after alpha-beta-depleted transplantation in children. Study observations and caveats: Where some patients showed high TCRbeta diversity at day 60, it came from recipient T cells and thymic progenitors that had survived. At the one-year point after transplant, T-cell counts and TCRbeta diversity were found to come mostly from T cells that had been newly produced. Reportedly, only several hundred clones from non-depleted graft cells drove alpha-beta T-cell counts at about two months.

About this clonotype: Antigen specificity is unknown.

The CDR3 consists of 15 residues. Germline V gives CDR1 SGHVS, CDR2 FNYEAQ. After removal of 5 bases from V and 8 bases from J, the junction contained 12 bases not matched to a gene. Unique molecular identifiers featured in how the TCRbeta library was prepared. TCRdb reprocessed the PCR reads with MiXCR, giving one entry per CDR3 protein. The sample includes more than 400,000 distinct CDR3 sequences, 43% of them seen just once. The chain carries TRBV7-6 and TRBJ1-3; the match to TRBD1 covers 7 bases. This TCR was recovered from a girl aged 2-10 years with aplastic anemia, due to receive a stem cell transplant. The sample here was PBMCs, taken before TCRalphabeta/CD19-depleted stem cell transplant. CDR3 nucleotide sequence: TGTGCCAGCAGCCGACAGGGATTGGGGGGGGACACCATATATTTT. It codes for CASSRQGLGGDTIYF. Looking up the rest from reference TRBV7-6 and TRBJ1-3 gives the full variable domain: GAGVSQSPRYKVTKRGQDVALRCDPISGHVSLYWYRQALGQGPEFLTYFNYEAQQDKSGLPNDRFSAERPEGSISTLTIQRTEQRDSAMYRCASSRQGLGGDTIYFGEGSWLTVV.